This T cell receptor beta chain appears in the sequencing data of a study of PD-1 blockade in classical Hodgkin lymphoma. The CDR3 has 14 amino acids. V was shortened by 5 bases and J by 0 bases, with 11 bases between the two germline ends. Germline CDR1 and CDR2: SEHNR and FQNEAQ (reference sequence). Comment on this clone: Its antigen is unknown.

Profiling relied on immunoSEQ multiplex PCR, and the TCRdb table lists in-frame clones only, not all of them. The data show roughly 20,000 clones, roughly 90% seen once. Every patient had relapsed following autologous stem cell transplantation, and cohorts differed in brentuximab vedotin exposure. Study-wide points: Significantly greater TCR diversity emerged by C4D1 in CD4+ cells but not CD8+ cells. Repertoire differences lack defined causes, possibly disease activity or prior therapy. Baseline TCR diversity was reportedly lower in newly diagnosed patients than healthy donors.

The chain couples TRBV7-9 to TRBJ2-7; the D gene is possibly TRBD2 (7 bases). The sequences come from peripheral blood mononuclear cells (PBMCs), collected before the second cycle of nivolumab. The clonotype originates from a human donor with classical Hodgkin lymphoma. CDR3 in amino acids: CASSPAGHSYEQYF. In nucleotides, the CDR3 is TGTGCCAGCAGCCCAGCGGGACACTCCTACGAGCAGTACTTC.